Many counts were recorded for the clone carrying this T cell receptor (beta chain). Its antigen is currently unknown. This entry is derived from a study of response to subunit inactivated influenza vaccine. General study findings and limits: Only a handful of new T cells, the authors suggested, are recruited with each seasonal influenza vaccination.

Germline V gives CDR1 ENHRY, CDR2 SYGVKD. The CDR3 has 15 amino acids. V lost 10 bases, J lost 8 bases, and 26 bases lay in between. TCRdb recomputed calls from the RT-PCR reads with MiXCR, one row per CDR3 protein. Of about 610,000 distinct CDR3 sequences in the sample, around 15% are singletons; the top ten hold approximately 10%. The rearrangement uses TRBV10-3 and TRBJ1-2; D is perhaps TRBD1 (6 bases). The sample was PBMCs from blood, taken roughly 13 days after vaccination. This receptor was obtained from a man aged 50-59 years who received an inactivated influenza vaccine. The CDR3 loop is CATNRDNFLGRGYTF. In DNA, the CDR3 is TGTGCCACGAACCGGGACAACTTCCTCGGACGGGGCTACACCTTC.